The clone carrying this TCR beta chain was recorded many times. Its antigen remains unknown. Unmatched junction bases numbered 5, after V lost 3 bases and J lost 8 bases. The CDR3 covers 14 residues. In germline, CDR1 is SQVTM, CDR2 ANQGSEA. In TCRdb, the 5' RACE reads were re-called with MiXCR into one record per CDR3 protein. The data contain about 240,000 distinct CDR3 sequences, around 8% of them singletons. These data belong to a study of CD8 T cells in ankylosing spondylitis. Notes on the study in general: Clones linked to disease were reported to show significant enrichment in matched ankylosing spondylitis synovial fluid.

The chain uses TRBV29-1 and TRBJ2-1; TRBD2 aligns across 12 bases. This sequence originates from a female donor with ankylosing spondylitis or in good health (not recorded which). Input material: blood, either unsorted or a sorted T cell fraction (not recorded which). CDR3 residues: CSVELAGGPDEQFF. CDR3 DNA: TGCAGCGTTGAGCTAGCGGGAGGGCCGGATGAGCAGTTCTTC.